This TCR beta chain derives from a study of control samples from healthy donors and cancer patients (dated by TCRdb to about 2020). Libraries came from the immunoSEQ multiplex PCR assay. TCRdb's version of the immuneACCESS table is confined to in-frame rearrangements and falls short of the full clone set. An unresolved V gene accounts for under half of the shortfall where checked; the remainder is of unknown origin. Counted in this sample were roughly 150,000 clones; nearly 95% of them appeared once. The top ten constitute 2.4% of the sample. The CDR3, from cysteine to phenylalanine, totals 14 residues. The only DNA kept is the CDR3, 42 bases in frame from the first base. Relative to germline, V is missing 4 bases and J is missing 3 bases, with 8 bases of the junction outside any gene match. For CDR1 and CDR2, the germline V gene (reference sequence) lists GTSNPN and SVGIG. A remark on this clone: The target of this receptor is not known. No clone much larger than this one lies a single base away; base qualities are absent.

The TCR was taken from a man in his fifties or sixties in good health. The sample comprised blood. The rearrangement combines TRBV30 with TRBJ2-7, with 8 middle bases fitting TRBD2. At the DNA level, the sequence is TGTGCCTGGACTCAAACGGGGGGGGACTACGAGCAGTACTTC. This sequence encodes CAWTQTGGDYEQYF. The full variable domain, completed from the reference TRBV30 and TRBJ2-7 proteins outside the CDR3, reads SQTIHQWPATLVQPVGSPLSLECTVEGTSNPNLYWYRQAAGRGLQLLFYSVGIGQISSEVPQNLSASRPQDRQFILSSKKLLLSDSGFYLCAWTQTGGDYEQYFGPGTRLTVT.